The clone carrying this T cell receptor (beta chain) came up a few times. What it recognizes is unknown. This specimen belongs to a study of beta chain features in type 1 diabetes. Study-wide points: For patients and controls alike, PCR might favor shorter templates to the same degree.

Sequencing targeted expressed TCRB transcripts, as all isolated RNA had been reverse transcribed. TCRdb keeps only in-frame clones here, not all; method: immunoSEQ multiplex PCR. The data show around 400,000 clones, about 16% seen once. Germline CDR1 SGHRS, CDR2 YFSETQ. The CDR3 runs 16 residues. V shed 5 bases, J shed 1 base, and the junction held 9 bases outside the gene matches. The sequenced material came from naive CD4+ T cells from blood. The J gene is TRBJ2-3, the V gene TRBV5-1, with 8 bases lining up with TRBD2. This receptor was taken from a woman aged 18-29 years in good health. CDR3 in DNA: TGCGCCAGCAGTTCCGCGGGACTAGGGGGCACAGATACGCAGTATTTT. This translates into CASSSAGLGGTDTQYF.